This T cell receptor (beta chain) was recorded in a study of T cell repertoires in cytomegalovirus infection. Study details: Public TCR beta signature analysis indicated the presence of both CMV infection and matching HLA type. Overall study results and limits: Adding up the frequency of public TCR beta families identified people who carried CMV plus the relevant HLA. There were HLA-C-restricted CMV-specific TCR beta clonotypes dominating the ex vivo response.

Note on this clonotype: Antigen unknown.

In germline, CDR1 is DFQATT, CDR2 SNEGSKA (reference sequence). This CDR3 spans 17 amino acids. The J segment lost 2 bases and the V segment lost 6 bases, leaving 10 bases of the junction unmatched. TCRdb independently ran MiXCR on the reads; one entry per CDR3 protein. The profile shows about 310,000 distinct CDR3 sequences, more than 20% of them singletons. This rearrangement joins TRBV20-1 to TRBJ2-1; 13 bases agree with TRBD2. The sequenced sample was cultured PBMCs, obtained from culture after CMV antigen stimulation. The receptor's source is a human donor in good health (CMV status not recorded). Some clones in this sample may be carry-over from other donors' samples. The CDR3 spells CSAAGTSGIGAYNEQFF. The CDR3 coding sequence is TGCAGTGCAGCCGGGACTAGCGGGATTGGGGCCTACAATGAGCAGTTCTTC.